Shown below are 3 T cell receptor beta chains from a single sample sequenced in a study of spatial heterogeneity in lung cancer (dated by TCRdb to about 2019). The time point tag for this specimen amounts to: sample taken at primary tumor resection. Without any cell sorting, TCR sequencing was performed on whole RNA extracted either from tumor and nontumor lung tissue or from cryopreserved PBMC samples. Libraries were constructed by 5' RACE. For sequencing, a NextSeq 500 was employed. TCRdb reran the public reads through fastp at Q25 and MiXCR, keeping productive beta chains. Each CDR3 protein gets just one entry, which takes the most common genes and DNA from the rows behind it. The sample table records several thousand distinct CDR3 sequences; around 19% of these occur just once. 20% to 25% of the sample is held by the ten biggest clonotypes. Material: normal lung tissue next to the tumor, obtained at surgery. The receptors were gathered from a male donor with early-stage non-small cell lung cancer.

This clonotype ranks as medium-sized. For a library built for alpha chains, this beta chain is a stray read; little rests on its size. V usage is TRBV2 and J usage is TRBJ1-4; 10 positions agree with TRBD1. CDR1 and CDR2 from the germline V gene are SNHLY and FYNNEI. The ends lost 6 bases at V and 8 bases at J; junction bases unmatched: 6. The CDR3 spans 14 residues. The CDR3 sequence is CASRTDRGDEKLFF. The DNA of the CDR3 is TGTGCCAGCAGGACGGACAGGGGGGACGAAAAACTGTTTTTT.

In its sample, this clonotype is medium-sized (0.01 to 0.1%). This beta chain is a stray read from a library made for alpha chains; its abundance is not meaningful. The chain uses TRBV4-2 and TRBJ2-3; 11 bases match TRBD2. Germline V gene data show CDR1 as LGHNA and CDR2 as YNFKEQ. Trimming at V came to 4 bases and at J to 4 bases, leaving 7 bases not matched to a gene. The CDR3 totals 16 residues. DNA for the CDR3: TGTGCCAGCAGCCGATATAGCGGGGGGGCAGCAGATACGCAGTATTTT. It yields the protein CASSRYSGGAADTQYF.

Judged by abundance, this clonotype is medium-sized (0.01 to 0.1%). This beta chain represents an off-target read in a library built for alpha chains; its size is of limited meaning. The chain combines TRBV23-1 with TRBJ2-3; 9 nucleotides match TRBD2. TRBV23-1 carries the ORF label, with uncertain function. This CDR3 has 15 residues. After removal of 3 bases from V and 3 bases from J, the junction contained 4 bases not matched to a gene. The CDR3 protein is CASSQREGRTDTQYF. The DNA of the CDR3 is TGCGCCAGCAGTCAGCGGGAGGGGCGGACAGATACGCAGTATTTT.